Listed here is a single TCR beta chain. The CDR3 covers 15 residues. Looked up from germline, CDR1 is SNHLY and CDR2 is FYNNEI. The V gene end was trimmed by 7 bases and the J gene end by 3 bases; junction bases not matched to a gene: 6. This specimen belongs to a study of blood T cell repertoires in COVID-19. At the level of the study: Samples taken during acute and convalescent COVID-19 were collected in the United States, Italy and Spain.

The repertoire was sequenced with immunoSEQ multiplex PCR; TCRdb's copy has only in-frame clones and lacks some. The table lists over 250,000 clones, about 89% of them singletons, with 8.8% in the top ten. The sample was PBMCs or T cells enriched from blood (not recorded which). The chain couples TRBV2 to TRBJ1-3; 10 positions agree with TRBD1. This sequence was found in a man aged 40-50 years who had recovered from COVID-19. In DNA form, the CDR3 reads TGTGCCAGCAACAGAGACAGGGGGCATGGAAACACCATATATTTT. Amino acids: CASNRDRGHGNTIYF.